This TCR beta chain derives from a study of T cell responses to AZD1222 COVID-19 vaccine. Regarding the study as a whole: Baseline antibody screening turned up just a handful of seropositive AZD1222 recipients. As reported, nearly half of all spike-specific TCRs target variant regions that are unmutated.

Produced via immunoSEQ multiplex PCR; TCRdb's table is partial and in-frame only. The sample records 100,000 to 150,000 clones, around 85% being singletons. Details on this clone: What it recognizes is unknown.

V gave up 8 bases and J gave up 0 bases; unmatched junction bases: 7. CDR3 length equals 14 residues. Germline V gene data show CDR1 as LNHDA and CDR2 as SQIVND (reference sequence). This TCR came from an adult in good health. The chain recombines TRBV19 with TRBJ2-7, with 7 bases identical to TRBD2. Sequencing used peripheral blood, obtained on day 0 of AZD1222 vaccination. The CDR3 DNA is TGTGCCAGTGGTCCGGGGGGAAGCTCCTACGAGCAGTACTTC. This codes for CASGPGGSSYEQYF.